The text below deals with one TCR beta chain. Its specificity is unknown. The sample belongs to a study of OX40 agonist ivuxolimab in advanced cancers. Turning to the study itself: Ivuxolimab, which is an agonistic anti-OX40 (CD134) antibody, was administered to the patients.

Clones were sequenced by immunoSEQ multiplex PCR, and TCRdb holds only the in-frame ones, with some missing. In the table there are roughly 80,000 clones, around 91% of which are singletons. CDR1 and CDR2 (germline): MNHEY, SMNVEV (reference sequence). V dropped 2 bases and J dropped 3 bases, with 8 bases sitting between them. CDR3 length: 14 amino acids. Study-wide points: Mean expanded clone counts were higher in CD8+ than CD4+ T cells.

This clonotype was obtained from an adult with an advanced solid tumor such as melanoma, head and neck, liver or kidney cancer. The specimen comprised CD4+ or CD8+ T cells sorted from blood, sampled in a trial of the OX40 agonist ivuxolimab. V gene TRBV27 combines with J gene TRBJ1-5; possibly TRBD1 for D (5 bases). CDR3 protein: CASSLGGNNQPQHF. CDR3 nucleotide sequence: TGTGCCAGCAGTTTAGGGGGGAACAATCAGCCCCAGCATTTT.